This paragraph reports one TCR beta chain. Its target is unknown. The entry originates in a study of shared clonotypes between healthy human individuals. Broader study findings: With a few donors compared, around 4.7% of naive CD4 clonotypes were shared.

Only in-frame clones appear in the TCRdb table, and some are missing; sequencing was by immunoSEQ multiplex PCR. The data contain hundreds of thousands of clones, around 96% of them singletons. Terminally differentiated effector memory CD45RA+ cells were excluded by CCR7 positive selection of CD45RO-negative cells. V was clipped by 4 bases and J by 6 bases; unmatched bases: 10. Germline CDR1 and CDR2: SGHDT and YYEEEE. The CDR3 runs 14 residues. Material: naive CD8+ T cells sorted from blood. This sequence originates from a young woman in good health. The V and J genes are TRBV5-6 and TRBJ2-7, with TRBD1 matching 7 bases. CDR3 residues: CASSRMTGLGEQYF. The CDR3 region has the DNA TGTGCCAGCAGCAGGATGACAGGGCTCGGCGAGCAGTACTTC.